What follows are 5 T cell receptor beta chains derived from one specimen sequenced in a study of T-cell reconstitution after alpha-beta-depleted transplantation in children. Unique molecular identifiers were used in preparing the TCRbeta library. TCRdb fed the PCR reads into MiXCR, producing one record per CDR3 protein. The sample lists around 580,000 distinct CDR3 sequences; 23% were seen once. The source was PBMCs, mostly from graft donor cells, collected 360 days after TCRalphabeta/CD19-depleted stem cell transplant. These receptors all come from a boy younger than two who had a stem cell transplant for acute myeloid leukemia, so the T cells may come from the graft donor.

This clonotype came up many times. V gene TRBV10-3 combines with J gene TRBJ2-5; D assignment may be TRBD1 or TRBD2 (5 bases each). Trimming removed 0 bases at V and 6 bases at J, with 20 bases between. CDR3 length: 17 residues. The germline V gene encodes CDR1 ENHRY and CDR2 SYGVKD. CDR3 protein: CAISESNTTAGRKTQYF. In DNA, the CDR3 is TGTGCCATCAGTGAGTCGAATACCACTGCAGGGAGAAAGACCCAGTACTTC.

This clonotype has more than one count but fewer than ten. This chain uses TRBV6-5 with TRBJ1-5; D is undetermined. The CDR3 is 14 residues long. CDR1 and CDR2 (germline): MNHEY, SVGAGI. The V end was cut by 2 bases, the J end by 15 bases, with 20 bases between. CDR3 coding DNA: TGTGCCAGCAGTTACCAACGGTCTGACGGAAGGAGGCATTTT. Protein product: CASSYQRSDGRRHF.

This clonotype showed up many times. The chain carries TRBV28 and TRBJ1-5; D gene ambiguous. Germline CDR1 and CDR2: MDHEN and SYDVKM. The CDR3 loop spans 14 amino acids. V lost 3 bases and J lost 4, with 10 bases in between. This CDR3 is CASSFGPRNQPQHF. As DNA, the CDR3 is TGTGCCAGCAGTTTCGGGCCGAGGAATCAGCCCCAGCATTTT. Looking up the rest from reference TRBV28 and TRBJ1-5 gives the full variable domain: DVKVTQSSRYLVKRTGEKVFLECVQDMDHENMFWYRQDPGLGLRLIYFSYDVKMKEKGDIPEGYSVSREKKERFSLILESASTNQTSMYLCASSFGPRNQPQHFGDGTRLSIL.

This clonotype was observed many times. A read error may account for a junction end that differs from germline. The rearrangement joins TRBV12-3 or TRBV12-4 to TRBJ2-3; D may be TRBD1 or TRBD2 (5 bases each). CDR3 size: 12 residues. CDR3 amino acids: CASSLGEDTQYF. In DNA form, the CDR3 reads TGTGCCAGCAGCTTAGGGGAGGATACGCAGTATTTT.

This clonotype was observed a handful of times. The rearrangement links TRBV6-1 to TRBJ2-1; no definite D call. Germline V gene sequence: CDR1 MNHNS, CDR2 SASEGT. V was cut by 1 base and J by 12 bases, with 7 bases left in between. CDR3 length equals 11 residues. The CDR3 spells CASSEGVRQFF. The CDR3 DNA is TGTGCCAGCAGTGAAGGGGTCAGGCAGTTCTTC.